Each of the 29 T cell receptor beta chains below was sequenced from the same sample in a study of response to subunit inactivated influenza vaccine. TCRdb analysed the RT-PCR reads with MiXCR anew, one entry per CDR3 protein. The data hold more than 700,000 distinct CDR3 sequences, with approximately 21% observed a single time. Sequencing used PBMCs from blood, obtained around 5 days after vaccination. All receptors derive from a man aged 45-65 years who received an inactivated influenza vaccine.

Comment on this clonotype: This may be a read error, as it is one base from a much larger clone. The J gene is TRBJ2-7, the V gene TRBV28; a possible D gene is TRBD1 (6 bases). Trimming left V 2 bases short and J 3 bases short, with 8 bases between. The CDR3 covers 13 residues. CDR1 and CDR2 from the germline V gene are MDHEN and SYDVKM. CDR3 loop: CASSLIQGYEQYF. In nucleotides, the CDR3 is TGTGCCAGCAGTTTAATACAGGGCTACGAGCAGTACTTC.

V usage is TRBV15 and J usage is TRBJ1-1; D remains ambiguous. The CDR3 spans 14 residues. Germline loops: CDR1 LNHNV, CDR2 YYDKDF (reference sequence). V lost 3 bases to trimming and J lost 1 base, with 9 bases between them. The CDR3 coding sequence is TGTGCCACCAGCAGGGAATGGGAGAACACTGAAGCTTTCTTT. It specifies CATSREWENTEAFF.

This clonotype has more than one count but fewer than ten. This chain uses TRBV29-1 with TRBJ2-6; no clear D. The V end was cut by 4 bases, the J end by 2 bases, with 6 bases between. Germline-derived CDR1 and CDR2 are SQVTM and ANQGSEA. The CDR3 spans 13 residues. In DNA form, the CDR3 reads TGCAGCGTTGGAGGTACTGGGGCCAACGTCCTGACTTTC. Translating it yields CSVGGTGANVLTF.

This clonotype has more than one count but fewer than ten. This chain uses TRBV7-3 with TRBJ1-1; D is unresolved. V was shortened by 7 bases and J by 3 bases, with 15 bases between the two germline ends. CDR3 length: 14 residues. CDR1 is SGHTA and CDR2 is FQGTGA in the germline V gene. CDR3 protein: CASTRGNGDTEAFF. The CDR3 nucleotides read TGTGCCAGCACCAGAGGCAATGGGGACACTGAAGCTTTCTTT.

This chain joins TRBV20-1 and TRBJ2-6; perhaps D is TRBD1 or TRBD2 (5 bases each). This CDR3 region has 14 residues. V lost 3 bases, J lost 4 bases, and 10 bases lay in between. Per the germline V gene, CDR1 is DFQATT and CDR2 is SNEGSKA (reference sequence). The DNA for the CDR3 is TGCAGTGCTAGGATCGGGGCGGGGGCCAACGTCCTGACTTTC. As protein: CSARIGAGANVLTF.

DNA for the CDR3: TGTGCCAGCAGTTACCAGGGGCTTCAAGTGGGATTCTCCTACAATGAGCAGTTCTTC. Its translation is CASSYQGLQVGFSYNEQFF. The rearrangement links TRBV6-2 or TRBV6-3 to TRBJ2-1; D may be TRBD1 (6 bases). The CDR3 totals 19 residues. V was trimmed by 2 bases and J by 0 bases, leaving 20 bases between them. The germline V gene has CDR1 MNHEY and CDR2 SVGEGT.

This clonotype was found a few times. This rearrangement joins TRBV3-1 to TRBJ1-4; no clear D. The CDR3 runs to 15 residues. Germline V gene data show CDR1 as LGHDT and CDR2 as YNNKEL (reference sequence). V dropped 0 bases and J dropped 10 bases, with 15 bases sitting between them. The CDR3 loop is CASSQDLTPGLKLFF. CDR3 in DNA: TGTGCCAGCAGCCAAGACCTGACTCCGGGATTAAAACTGTTTTTT.

This clonotype was observed a few times. CDR3 in DNA: TGCAGTGCTGGCAGGATGGGGGGCTACACCTTC. It specifies CSAGRMGGYTF. This chain uses TRBV20-1 with TRBJ1-2, with D hard to call. CDR1 and CDR2 from the germline V gene are DFQATT and SNEGSKA (reference sequence). The CDR3 totals 11 residues. V was clipped by 5 bases and J by 8 bases, with 12 bases between them.

The CDR3 loop is CAISTGQGAGETQYF. For the CDR3, the DNA is TGTGCCATCAGTACGGGACAGGGGGCGGGAGAGACCCAGTACTTC. V and J are TRBV10-3 and TRBJ2-5; 12 bases agree with TRBD1. The CDR3 loop spans 15 amino acids. V lost 5 bases to trimming and J lost 4 bases; unmatched junction nucleotides: 5. Germline CDR1 ENHRY, CDR2 SYGVKD.

This clonotype has only a few counts. J is TRBJ1-5 and V is TRBV5-1, with D perhaps matching TRBD1 (6 bases). CDR1 is SGHRS and CDR2 is YFSETQ in the germline V gene. The length of the CDR3 is 16 residues. V dropped 1 base and J dropped 2 bases, with 13 bases sitting between them. The CDR3 reads CASSLYGGAGNQPQHF. Here the CDR3 DNA reads TGCGCCAGCAGCTTGTATGGGGGCGCGGGCAATCAGCCCCAGCATTTT.

The table lists this clonotype with a few counts. The chain carries TRBV4-3 and TRBJ2-5, with D perhaps matching TRBD1 or TRBD2 (5 bases each). From germline, CDR1 is LGHNA and CDR2 YSLEER. CDR3 length: 15 residues. The V end lost 4 bases, the J end lost 4 bases, and 16 bases lay between the germline ends. This CDR3 reads CASSRGGVGVETQYF. The DNA for the CDR3 is TGCGCCAGCAGCCGTGGGGGAGTTGGGGTAGAGACCCAGTACTTC.

The chain combines TRBV7-2 with TRBJ2-3, with D possibly TRBD1 on 5 matching bases. The CDR3 covers 15 residues. V lost 2 bases and J 2 bases, leaving 11 bases between the germline ends. Germline CDR1 and CDR2: SGHTA and FQGNSA. The CDR3 region has the DNA TGTGCCAGCAGCTTACAGGGCCCTTTCACAGATACGCAGTATTTT. It yields the protein CASSLQGPFTDTQYF.

This clonotype appeared a few times. This chain joins TRBV11-2 and TRBJ2-3, with TRBD2 identical over 15 bases. Trimming cost V 4 bases and J 5 bases; bases outside gene matches: 7. CDR3 length: 17 amino acids. Germline assignment: CDR1 SGHAT and CDR2 FQNNGV. In DNA, the CDR3 is TGTGCCAGCAGCTCAAGGACTAGCGGGGGGGCTGGAGATACGCAGTATTTT. Its protein product is CASSSRTSGGAGDTQYF.

The gene calls are TRBV6-1 and TRBJ2-3; 7 nucleotides align to TRBD1. Looked up from germline, CDR1 is MNHNS and CDR2 is SASEGT. Germline trimming cut 6 bases from V and 2 bases from J; bases unmatched to any gene: 11. This CDR3 spans 16 amino acids. The CDR3 is CASRAAGTAFTDTQYF. CDR3 in DNA: TGTGCCAGCAGGGCAGCCGGGACAGCCTTCACAGATACGCAGTATTTT.

This chain joins TRBV7-2 and TRBJ2-7; D may be TRBD2 (5 bases). With 5 bases removed from V and 5 bases from J, the gap between germline ends came to 16 bases. Germline V gene sequence: CDR1 SGHTA, CDR2 FQGNSA. The CDR3 sequence is 14 residues long. CDR3 residues: CASSPRLQTNEQYF. The CDR3 region has the DNA TGTGCCAGCAGCCCCAGGTTGCAGACTAACGAGCAGTACTTC.

The chain joins TRBV3-1 to TRBJ2-1, with 9 bases aligning to TRBD1. The germline gives CDR1 LGHDT, CDR2 YNNKEL (reference sequence). There are 17 residues in the CDR3. J was trimmed by 8 bases and V by 3 bases; bases with no gene match: 14. DNA of the CDR3: TGTGCCAGCAGCCAGGCCATGTGGACAGGGGAAAAAGATGAGCAGTTCTTC. As protein: CASSQAMWTGEKDEQFF.

The chain is built from TRBV6-1 and TRBJ2-3, with TRBD1 identical over 9 bases. V trimming: 7 bases; J trimming: 5 bases; junction bases outside the gene matches: 10. The CDR3 consists of 15 residues. CDR1 and CDR2 (germline): MNHNS, SASEGT. CDR3 region: CASTNLGQGVDTQYF. DNA of the CDR3: TGTGCCAGCACCAACCTGGGACAGGGTGTAGATACGCAGTATTTT.

The table lists this clonotype with a few counts. The chain joins TRBV20-1 to TRBJ2-2, with D uncertain. This CDR3 region has 15 residues. Per the germline V gene, CDR1 is DFQATT and CDR2 is SNEGSKA (reference sequence). Between the trimmed V and J ends, which lost 4 bases and 5 bases, there was a span of 17 bases. CDR3 amino acids: CSAKVASLRTGELFF. The DNA for the CDR3 is TGCAGTGCTAAAGTGGCCTCCCTGCGTACCGGGGAGCTGTTTTTT.

This clonotype turned up a few times. The gene calls are TRBV20-1 and TRBJ1-2; D ambiguous. In germline, CDR1 is DFQATT, CDR2 SNEGSKA (reference sequence). The V end lost 3 bases, the J end lost 0 bases, and 11 bases lay between the germline ends. This CDR3 spans 14 amino acids. The chain's CDR3 is CSAREPGTNYGYTF. CDR3 DNA: TGCAGTGCTAGGGAACCCGGGACTAACTATGGCTACACCTTC.

This clonotype occurred a few times. The chain recombines TRBV13 with TRBJ2-1; TRBD1 matches 10 bases. The V gene end was trimmed by 5 bases and the J gene end by 8 bases; junction bases not matched to a gene: 21. Germline lookup yields CDR1 PRHDT and CDR2 FYEKMQ (reference sequence). The CDR3 runs to 19 residues. The CDR3 sequence: CASSPVPGQGPQPDDEQFF. CDR3 sequence (DNA): TGTGCCAGCAGCCCTGTCCCGGGACAGGGGCCGCAACCAGACGATGAGCAGTTCTTC.

This chain connects TRBV9 to TRBJ2-5; 13 nucleotides match TRBD2. CDR3 length: 15 residues. CDR1 SGDLS and CDR2 YYNGEE come from the germline V gene. V gave up 7 bases and J gave up 4 bases; unmatched junction bases: 7. Here the CDR3 DNA reads TGTGCCAGCTCTACTAGCGGGGGGGTAGGAGAGACCCAGTACTTC. Protein product: CASSTSGGVGETQYF.

This clonotype was counted ten times or more. This rearrangement joins TRBV20-1 to TRBJ1-2; 7 bases map to TRBD1. CDR3 size: 13 residues. Trimming removed 6 bases from V and 8 bases from J; junction bases left unmatched: 12. Germline assignment: CDR1 DFQATT and CDR2 SNEGSKA (reference sequence). The CDR3 reads CSAPYRTGAGYTF. In DNA, the CDR3 is TGCAGTGCCCCGTATCGGACAGGTGCGGGCTACACCTTC.

This chain joins TRBV10-3 and TRBJ2-2; D not certain. The CDR3 spans 14 residues. The germline V gene has CDR1 ENHRY and CDR2 SYGVKD. Between the trimmed V and J ends, which lost 3 bases and 0 bases, there was a span of 5 bases. The CDR3 sequence is CAISDTPNTGELFF. The CDR3 nucleotides are TGTGCCATCAGTGACACCCCGAACACCGGGGAGCTGTTTTTT.

The chain employs TRBV18 and TRBJ2-3; 10 bases map to TRBD2. CDR3 length: 16 residues. V trimming: 2 bases; J trimming: 6 bases; junction bases outside the gene matches: 8. Germline V gene sequence: CDR1 KGHSH, CDR2 LQKENI. CDR3 sequence (DNA): TGTGCCAGCTCACCAAGCCGGACTAGCGGATTGGATACGCAGTATTTT. This codes for CASSPSRTSGLDTQYF.

This chain uses TRBV2 with TRBJ2-2, with 7 bases matching TRBD1. The CDR3 is 15 amino acids. The V gene end was trimmed by 6 bases and the J gene end by 0 bases; junction bases not matched to a gene: 4. Per the germline V gene, CDR1 is SNHLY and CDR2 is FYNNEI. The CDR3 sequence: CASSGTAANTGELFF. As DNA, the CDR3 is TGTGCCAGCAGCGGGACAGCGGCGAACACCGGGGAGCTGTTTTTT. Supplemented by reference TRBV2 and TRBJ2-2, the full variable domain reads EPEVTQTPSHQVTQMGQEVILRCVPISNHLYFYWYRQILGQKVEFLVSFYNNEISEKSEIFDDQFSVERPDGSNFTLKIRSTKLEDSAMYFCASSGTAANTGELFFGEGSRLTVL.

In this sample, this clonotype turned up a few times. This chain joins TRBV7-9 and TRBJ2-1; 7 bases align to TRBD2. V lost 0 bases to trimming and J lost 2 bases; unmatched junction nucleotides: 4. Germline assignment: CDR1 SEHNR and CDR2 FQNEAQ (reference sequence). This CDR3 has 16 residues. This CDR3 is CASSLASRGAYNEQFF. In nucleotides, the CDR3 is TGTGCCAGCAGCTTAGCGTCCCGGGGGGCCTACAATGAGCAGTTCTTC.

The CDR3 DNA reads TGTGCCACCAGCCACGCGGGAGGGCCTATAACTACGCAGTATTTT. Translated: CATSHAGGPITTQYF. V usage is TRBV24-1 and J usage is TRBJ2-3; 9 nucleotides agree with TRBD2. The ends lost 7 bases at V and 8 bases at J; junction bases unmatched: 12. Germline values: CDR1 KGHDR, CDR2 SFDVKD. The CDR3 runs 15 residues.

This clonotype was recorded once. The rearrangement joins TRBV29-1 to TRBJ1-4, with D hard to call. Germline CDR1 is SQVTM and CDR2 is ANQGSEA. The CDR3 contains 12 residues. V was shortened by 7 bases and J by 5 bases, with 11 bases between the two germline ends. CDR3 DNA: TGCAGCGCCGGCCCGGGCAATGAAAAACTGTTTTTT. It specifies CSAGPGNEKLFF.

The V gene is TRBV28, the J gene TRBJ1-5; maybe TRBD1 (5 bases). This CDR3 is built from 16 residues. In germline, CDR1 is MDHEN, CDR2 SYDVKM. V lost 5 bases to trimming and J lost 3 bases, with 17 bases between them. The DNA for the CDR3 is TGTGCCAGCAGTACTCCAAGGGGTGGCCACAATCAGCCCCAGCATTTT. This encodes CASSTPRGGHNQPQHF.